This TCR beta chain was identified in a study of shared clonotypes between healthy human individuals. The V gene's germline CDR1 is SGHNT and CDR2 YYREEE (reference sequence). V lost 5 bases to trimming and J lost 2 bases; unmatched junction nucleotides: 9. This CDR3 is built from 16 residues. Authors' analysis steps: Without quality scores, immunoSEQ junctional reads could not be filtered like full-length reads. The data were produced by immunoSEQ multiplex PCR, yet TCRdb's version contains in-frame clones alone and is incomplete. That table supplies the V and J calls and clone size; D and trimming were determined from the DNA. Of about 1.1 million clones listed, roughly 80% are singletons.

The rearrangement uses TRBV5-4 and TRBJ2-1; 8 nucleotides line up with TRBD2. Input material: memory CD4+ T cells from PBMCs. Documented subset: CD45RA-negative fraction. The sequence was collected from a man between 18 and 29 years old in good health. Some clones in this sample may be carry-over from other donors' samples. Here the CDR3 DNA reads TGTGCCAGCAGGTCCTCCGGGACTAGGGCCTACAATGAGCAGTTCTTC. Residues: CASRSSGTRAYNEQFF.